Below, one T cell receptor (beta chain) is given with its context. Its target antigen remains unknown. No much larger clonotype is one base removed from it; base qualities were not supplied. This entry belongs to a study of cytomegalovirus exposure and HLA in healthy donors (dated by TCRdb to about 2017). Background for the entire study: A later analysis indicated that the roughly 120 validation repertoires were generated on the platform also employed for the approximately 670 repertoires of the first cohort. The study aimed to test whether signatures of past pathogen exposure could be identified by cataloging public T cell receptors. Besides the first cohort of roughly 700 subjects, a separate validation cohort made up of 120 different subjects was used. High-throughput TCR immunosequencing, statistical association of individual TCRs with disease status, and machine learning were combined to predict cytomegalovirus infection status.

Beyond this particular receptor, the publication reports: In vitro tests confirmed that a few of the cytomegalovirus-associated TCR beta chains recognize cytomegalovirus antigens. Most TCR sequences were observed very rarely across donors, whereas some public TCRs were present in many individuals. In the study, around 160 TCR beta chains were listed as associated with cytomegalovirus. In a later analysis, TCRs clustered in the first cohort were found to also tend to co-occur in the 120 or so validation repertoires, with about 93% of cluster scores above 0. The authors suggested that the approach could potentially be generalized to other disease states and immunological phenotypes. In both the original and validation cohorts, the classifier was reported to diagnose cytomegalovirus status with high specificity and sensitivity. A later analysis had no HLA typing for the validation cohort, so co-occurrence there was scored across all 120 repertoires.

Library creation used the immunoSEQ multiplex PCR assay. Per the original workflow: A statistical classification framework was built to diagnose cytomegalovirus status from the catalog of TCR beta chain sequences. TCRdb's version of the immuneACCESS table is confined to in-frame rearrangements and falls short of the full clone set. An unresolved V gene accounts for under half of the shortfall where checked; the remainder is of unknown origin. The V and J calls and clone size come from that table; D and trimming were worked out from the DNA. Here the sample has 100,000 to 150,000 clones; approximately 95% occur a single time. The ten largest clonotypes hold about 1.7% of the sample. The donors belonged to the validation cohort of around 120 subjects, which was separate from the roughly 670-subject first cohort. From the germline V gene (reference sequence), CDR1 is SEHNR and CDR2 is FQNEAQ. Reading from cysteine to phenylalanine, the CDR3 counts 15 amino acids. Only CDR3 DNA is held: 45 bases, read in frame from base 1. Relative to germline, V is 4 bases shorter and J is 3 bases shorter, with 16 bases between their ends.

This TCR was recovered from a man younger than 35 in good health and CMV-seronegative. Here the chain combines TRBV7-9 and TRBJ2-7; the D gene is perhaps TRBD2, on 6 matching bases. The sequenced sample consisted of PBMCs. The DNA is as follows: TGTGCCAGCAGCTCCGTTTCGGGGGTCTTCTACGAGCAGTACTTC. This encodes CASSSVSGVFYEQYF. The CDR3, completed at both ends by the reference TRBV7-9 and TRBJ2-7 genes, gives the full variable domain DTGVSQNPRHKITKRGQNVTFRCDPISEHNRLYWYRQTLGQGPEFLTYFQNEAQLEKSRLLSDRFSAERPKGSFSTLEIQRTEQGDSAMYLCASSSVSGVFYEQYFGPGTRLTVT.